A selection of T cell receptor beta chains follows, all from one sample in a study of T cells in Graves' hyperthyroidism and ophthalmopathy. TCRdb reprocessed the multiplex PCR reads via MiXCR and lists one record per CDR3 protein. The sample shows 600,000 to 650,000 distinct CDR3 sequences, 15% to 20% of them seen only once. Sequencing was done on a sample of blood. The receptors originated from a woman aged 25-40 years with Graves' hyperthyroidism. Both conserved end residues are part of each CDR3. D genes are given only for firm matches. A clone size is listed for some rows: how often the clone was seen (once, few, many), or a class if it is expanded.

j_call,clone_size,d_call,v_call,cdr3_aa,cdr3_nt
TRBJ2-3,-,-,TRBV5-8,CASSLVGSFNTQYF,TGTGCCAGCAGCTTGGTCGGGTCGTTCAATACGCAGTATTTT
TRBJ2-1,many,TRBD2,TRBV28,CASSLLGSGRQWNEQFF,TGTGCCAGCAGTTTATTGGGGAGCGGGAGACAATGGAATGAGCAGTTCTTC
TRBJ1-6,-,TRBD1,TRBV20-1,CSARDEGQGVYNSPLHF,TGCAGTGCTAGAGATGAGGGACAGGGGGTCTATAATTCACCCCTCCACTTT
TRBJ2-1,many,-,TRBV6-1,CASSLGRLNEQFF,TGTGCCAGCAGTTTGGGACGACTCAATGAGCAGTTCTTC
TRBJ2-7,few,TRBD2,TRBV5-1,CASSLSGLAGVKSEQYF,TGCGCCAGCAGCCTATCGGGACTAGCGGGAGTTAAGTCCGAGCAGTACTTC
TRBJ1-1,many,-,TRBV6-1,CASSEGGPNTEAFF,TGTGCCAGCAGTGAGGGGGGGCCGAACACTGAAGCTTTCTTT
TRBJ2-7,many,TRBD1,TRBV28,CASAGQAYEQYF,TGTGCCAGCGCTGGACAGGCCTACGAGCAGTACTTC
TRBJ2-1,many,TRBD1,TRBV10-3,CAISDEMPLQGRNEQFF,TGTGCCATCAGTGACGAGATGCCGTTACAGGGGCGCAATGAGCAGTTCTTC
TRBJ1-3,-,-,TRBV14,CASSQDHSGNTIYF,TGTGCCAGCAGCCAAGATCACTCTGGAAACACCATATATTTT
TRBJ2-1,many,-,TRBV7-3,CASSSGAARGVEQFF,TGTGCCAGCAGCTCGGGGGCGGCAAGGGGGGTTGAGCAGTTCTTC
TRBJ1-1,many,-,TRBV6-1,CASSEYGNTEAFF,TGTGCCAGCAGTGAATATGGAAACACTGAAGCTTTCTTT
TRBJ2-7,many,TRBD1,TRBV12-3/TRBV12-4,CASSNRQGFDYEQYF,TGTGCCAGCAGCAATCGACAGGGGTTCGACTACGAGCAGTACTTC
TRBJ2-5,few,-,TRBV11-1,CASKSGYQETQYF,TGTGCCAGCAAGAGCGGGTACCAAGAGACCCAGTACTTC
TRBJ1-5,many,-,TRBV20-1,CSARDPNQPQHF,TGCAGTGCTAGGGACCCCAATCAGCCCCAGCATTTT
TRBJ2-3,many,TRBD1,TRBV12-3/TRBV12-4,CASSFAGGPDTQYF,TGTGCCAGCAGTTTCGCAGGGGGCCCAGATACGCAGTATTTT
TRBJ2-7,many,-,TRBV6-1,CASSGTIYEQYF,TGTGCCAGCAGTGGGACTATTTACGAGCAGTACTTC
TRBJ2-5,many,TRBD1,TRBV24-1,CATSGGQGPETQYF,TGTGCCACCAGTGGTGGACAGGGCCCAGAGACCCAGTACTTC
TRBJ1-2,many,-,TRBV27,CASSDQSAYGYTF,TGTGCCAGCAGTGACCAGTCGGCGTATGGCTACACCTTC
TRBJ2-7,-,-,TRBV20-1,CSAGELDYEQYF,TGCAGTGCAGGCGAACTTGACTACGAGCAGTACTTC
TRBJ2-7,many,TRBD2,TRBV13,CASSVGTSRHEQYF,TGTGCCAGCAGCGTAGGGACTAGCAGACACGAGCAGTACTTC
TRBJ2-4,many,-,TRBV3-1,CASSQGSAEAKNIQYF,TGTGCCAGCAGCCAAGGGTCGGCGGAAGCCAAAAACATTCAGTACTTC
TRBJ1-3,-,-,TRBV5-8,CASSLTAYSGNTIYF,TGTGCCAGCAGCTTGACTGCCTACTCTGGAAACACCATATATTTT
TRBJ1-4,-,-,TRBV6-2/TRBV6-3,CAISARGADNEKLFF,TGTGCCATCAGTGCCCGCGGGGCTGATAATGAAAAACTGTTTTTT